The 20 T cell receptor beta chains below all came from one sample that was sequenced in a study of CD8+ T cells in alopecia areata (dated by TCRdb to 2016 to 2019). In light of the paper, this sample's time point label describes: 24 weeks on oral tofacitinib. Per the publication, the treatment or condition label means: oral pan-JAK inhibitor, 5-10 mg twice daily. Library construction relied on the immunoSEQ multiplex PCR assay. RNA was extracted from all samples and reverse transcribed into cDNA as template for TCR sequencing. The source is immuneACCESS, and TCRdb retained only in-frame sequences with V and J called. Part of the clones is not carried over; for the studies checked, unresolved V genes explain less than half of this, and the remainder is unexplained. The sample table shows about 100,000 clones, and 80% to 85% are seen once. Roughly 23% of the sample goes to the ten largest clones. This specimen consisted of CD8+ T cells sorted from blood, obtained at week 24, from a patient treated with tofacitinib. These receptors all come from a human donor with alopecia areata.

This clone was detected only a few times. The J gene is TRBJ2-7, the V gene TRBV19; tentatively, D is TRBD1 (6 bases). CDR1 LNHDA and CDR2 SQIVND come from the germline V gene (reference sequence). The CDR3 is 13 amino acids. CDR3 region: CATSPGDIYEQYF. In nucleotides, the CDR3 is TGTGCGACAAGTCCAGGGGATATCTACGAGCAGTACTTC.

In nucleotides, the CDR3 is TGTGCCAGCAGCTCCGCCCGTGAGGGCAATCAGCCCCAGCATTTT. Translated, it gives CASSSAREGNQPQHF. The chain combines TRBV7-2 with TRBJ1-5; D not resolved. Germline V gives CDR1 SGHTA, CDR2 FQGNSA. The CDR3 length is 15 residues. Trimming cost V 4 bases and J 2 bases, with 12 bases left between them.

The chain carries TRBV5-6 and TRBJ2-2; no clear D gene. The V gene's germline CDR1 is SGHDT and CDR2 YYEEEE. Between the trimmed V and J ends, which lost 1 base and 7 bases, there was a span of 14 bases. This CDR3 is built from 15 residues. In DNA form, the CDR3 reads TGTGCCAGCAGCTTGCCGTCCGGGCATAACGGGGAGCTGTTTTTT. Protein: CASSLPSGHNGELFF. The variable domain in full, with the rest retrieved from reference TRBV5-6 and TRBJ2-2, is DAGVTQSPTHLIKTRGQQVTLRCSPKSGHDTVSWYQQALGQGPQFIFQYYEEEERQRGNFPDRFSGHQFPNYSSELNVNALLLGDSALYLCASSLPSGHNGELFFGEGSRLTVL.

The chain employs TRBV2 and TRBJ1-1; D call uncertain. This CDR3 is 12 amino acids long. Germline V gives CDR1 SNHLY, CDR2 FYNNEI. Trimming stripped 1 base from V and 4 bases from J, with 4 bases between. CDR3 amino acids: CASSEGFTEAFF. CDR3 sequence (DNA): TGTGCCAGCAGTGAAGGCTTCACTGAAGCTTTCTTT.

This clone was picked up one time. V and J are TRBV6-5 and TRBJ2-7; 8 nucleotides match TRBD1. This CDR3 comprises 14 residues. V shed 5 bases, J shed 1 base, and the junction held 4 bases outside the gene matches. Per germline, CDR1 MNHEY and CDR2 SVGAGI. The CDR3 region is CASSDRDRSYEQYF. The CDR3 nucleotides are TGTGCCAGCAGTGACCGGGACAGGTCCTACGAGCAGTACTTC.

CDR3: CSVETGAGANVLTF. The CDR3 DNA follows: TGCAGCGTCGAAACAGGGGCTGGGGCCAACGTCCTGACTTTC. The chain couples TRBV29-1 to TRBJ2-6; 7 nucleotides match TRBD1. V shed 6 bases and J 2 bases; nucleotides not matched to a gene: 4. Germline CDR1 is SQVTM and CDR2 is ANQGSEA. This CDR3 region has 14 residues. Based on the CDR3 plus reference TRBV29-1 and TRBJ2-6, the full variable domain is SAVISQKPSRDICQRGTSLTIQCQVDSQVTMMFWYRQQPGQSLTLIATANQGSEATYESGFVIDKFPISRPNLTFSTLTVSNMSPEDSSIYLCSVETGAGANVLTFGAGSRLTVL.

This rearrangement joins TRBV27 to TRBJ2-7; D not resolved. Germline values: CDR1 MNHEY, CDR2 SMNVEV (reference sequence). The CDR3 is 13 residues long. V dropped 0 bases and J dropped 3 bases, with 6 bases sitting between them. The CDR3 protein is CASSLSSYYEQYF. Here the CDR3 DNA reads TGTGCCAGCAGTTTATCCTCCTACTACGAGCAGTACTTC.

J is TRBJ2-5 and V is TRBV7-6; 11 bases line up with TRBD2. J lost 1 base, V lost 1 base, and 2 bases had no gene match. Germline V lookup: CDR1 SGHVS, CDR2 FNYEAQ. CDR3 length: 16 residues. CDR3 bases: TGTGCCAGCAGCTTAGGACTAGCGGGGATCCAAGAGACCCAGTACTTC. It codes for CASSLGLAGIQETQYF.

V usage is TRBV27 and J usage is TRBJ2-7, with D perhaps TRBD2 (5 bases). Between the trimmed V and J ends, which lost 2 bases and 0 bases, there was a span of 8 bases. The CDR3 is 14 residues long. In germline, CDR1 is MNHEY, CDR2 SMNVEV (reference sequence). The CDR3 region has the DNA TGTGCCAGCAGTTTACGGCTAGCCTCCTACGAGCAGTACTTC. Its translation is CASSLRLASYEQYF.

The chain couples TRBV6-1 to TRBJ2-3; 13 positions agree with TRBD2. CDR1 is MNHNS, CDR2 SASEGT, per germline. The CDR3 totals 15 residues. Unmatched junction bases numbered 4, after V lost 6 bases and J lost 4 bases. CDR3 region: CASRRTSGGADTQYF. CDR3 in DNA: TGTGCCAGCAGAAGGACTAGCGGGGGTGCAGATACGCAGTATTTT.

The chain combines TRBV7-6 with TRBJ2-5; D might be TRBD2 (6 bases). The germline V gene encodes CDR1 SGHVS and CDR2 FNYEAQ. V lost 3 bases, J lost 5 bases, and 25 bases lay in between. This CDR3 has 18 amino acids. CDR3 bases: TGTGCCAGCAGCTTTCCCTCCTCGGGGGAGCCCTGGTCCGAGACCCAGTACTTC. This codes for CASSFPSSGEPWSETQYF.

The count of this clone is one. The chain uses TRBV2 and TRBJ1-5; no firm D call. The V end lost 6 bases, the J end lost 0 bases, and 9 bases lay between the germline ends. This CDR3 has 14 amino acids. Germline CDR1 is SNHLY and CDR2 is FYNNEI. DNA for the CDR3: TGTGCCAGCAGCAACGACTATAGCAATCAGCCCCAGCATTTT. Translated, it gives CASSNDYSNQPQHF.

The sample holds a few counts of this clone. The J gene is TRBJ2-1, the V gene TRBV4-1; perhaps TRBD1 as D (6 bases). Germline-derived CDR1 and CDR2 are MGHRA and YSYEKL. The CDR3 spans 15 residues. The V end was cut by 5 bases, the J end by 4 bases, with 15 bases between. This CDR3 reads CASSSRDNSYNEQFF. CDR3 DNA sequence: TGCGCCAGCAGCTCCCGGGACAATTCATACAATGAGCAGTTCTTC.

For the CDR3, the DNA is TGCGCCAGCAGTGAGAGGCGGGGGCCCTTTACTAACACAGATACGCAGTATTTT. It yields the protein CASSERRGPFTNTDTQYF. The chain uses TRBV10-2 and TRBJ2-3, with D possibly being TRBD2 (7 bases). The length of the CDR3 is 18 residues. The V end lost 2 bases, the J end lost 2 bases, and 20 bases lay between the germline ends. Looked up from germline, CDR1 is WSHSY and CDR2 is SAAADI.

The CDR3, as DNA: TGTGCCAGCAGCGGACCGACAGGGGATGACACTGAAGCTTTCTTT. Translated: CASSGPTGDDTEAFF. The rearrangement links TRBV9 to TRBJ1-1, with 8 positions matching TRBD1. Germline loops: CDR1 SGDLS, CDR2 YYNGEE. The CDR3 extends over 15 amino acids. Unmatched junction bases numbered 7, after V lost 3 bases and J lost 3 bases.

This chain connects TRBV4-1 to TRBJ1-3; D gene ambiguous. CDR3 length equals 15 residues. The germline gives CDR1 MGHRA, CDR2 YSYEKL. The V gene lost 0 bases and the J gene lost 0 bases, with 6 bases spanning the gap. The CDR3 DNA is TGCGCCAGCAGCCAAGAAGTGAGCTCTGGAAACACCATATATTTT. Translated: CASSQEVSSGNTIYF.

This clone came up a few times. This rearrangement joins TRBV27 to TRBJ1-2, with 8 positions matching TRBD1. In germline, CDR1 is MNHEY, CDR2 SMNVEV (reference sequence). CDR3 length equals 19 residues. Trimming at V came to 5 bases and at J to 4 bases, leaving 21 bases not matched to a gene. The CDR3 sequence: CASSKAQGASDGALYGYTF. In DNA form, the CDR3 reads TGTGCCAGCAGTAAGGCCCAGGGGGCTTCCGACGGGGCTCTCTATGGCTACACCTTC.

The J gene is TRBJ1-2, the V gene TRBV7-9; 7 bases line up with TRBD1. The CDR3 is 13 amino acids. The germline V gene has CDR1 SEHNR and CDR2 FQNEAQ (reference sequence). Trimming removed 4 bases from V and 4 bases from J; junction bases left unmatched: 3. The CDR3 DNA reads TGTGCCAGCAGCTCCGGGACAGTCTATGGCTACACCTTC. Translation gives CASSSGTVYGYTF. Full variable domain (remainder filled in from reference TRBV7-9 and TRBJ1-2): DTGVSQNPRHKITKRGQNVTFRCDPISEHNRLYWYRQTLGQGPEFLTYFQNEAQLEKSRLLSDRFSAERPKGSFSTLEIQRTEQGDSAMYLCASSSGTVYGYTFGSGTRLTVV.

The V call is TRBV7-6, the J call TRBJ2-3; the D is unclear. Trimming left V 0 bases short and J 5 bases short, with 12 bases between. There are 15 residues in the CDR3. Germline V gene sequence: CDR1 SGHVS, CDR2 FNYEAQ. The CDR3 protein is CASSLAVSGGDTQYF. CDR3 in DNA: TGTGCCAGCAGCTTAGCGGTATCGGGTGGAGATACGCAGTATTTT.

Concerning this clone: The sample carries other DNA sequences with the same CDR3. V gene TRBV7-2 combines with J gene TRBJ1-5; possibly TRBD1 for D (6 bases). Deletions cut 5 bases from V and 3 bases from J, with 11 bases between. Germline assignment: CDR1 SGHTA and CDR2 FQGNSA. CDR3 length: 14 amino acids. CDR3 nucleotide sequence: TGTGCCAGCAGCCTAACAGGGATCAATCAGCCCCAGCATTTT. It encodes CASSLTGINQPQHF.